The sample holds many counts of the clone carrying this T cell receptor beta chain. The antigen is undetermined. Time point described: healthy volunteer bleed at 2 weeks. It was unfractionated whole blood from which total RNA was extracted. This record comes from a study of human T cells and chemical hapten exposure. Study-level findings and limits: TCRs above 1 in 1000 frequency did not change with DPC sensitization.

TCRdb re-called the RACE reads with MiXCR, one entry per CDR3 protein. The profile shows about 45,000 distinct CDR3 sequences, 4.4% of them singletons. The TCR originated in a human donor in good health. Some clones in this sample may be carry-over from other donors' samples. The sequencing sample was made of whole blood.

The CDR3 sequence is CASSLDLAGSTDTQYF. CDR3 nucleotides: TGTGCCAGCAGCTTGGATCTAGCGGGCAGCACAGATACGCAGTATTTT. This chain joins TRBV5-4 and TRBJ2-3; 8 bases are shared with TRBD2. Trimming cost V 0 bases and J 0 bases; bases outside gene matches: 3. The CDR3 loop spans 16 amino acids. The V gene's germline CDR1 is SGHNT and CDR2 YYREEE (reference sequence).